This T cell receptor beta chain originates from a study of OX40 agonist ivuxolimab in advanced cancers. At the level of the study: Partial responses occurred in Three dose-escalation patients, one with hepatocellular carcinoma and two with cutaneous melanoma.

Germline lookup yields CDR1 LGHNT and CDR2 FRNRAP. CDR3 length equals 12 residues. Trimming pared 6 bases from V and 9 bases from J, leaving 12 bases between. Only in-frame clones appear in the TCRdb table, and some are missing; sequencing was by immunoSEQ multiplex PCR. Of about 120,000 clones listed, 80% to 90% were seen once; the top ten hold 0.55%. Study observations and caveats: CD4+ and CD8+ T cells in blood underwent clonal expansion by week 6 at 0.1 to 3.0 mg/kg.

Only one count was recorded for this clone. Its antigen remains unknown. This TCR was recovered from an adult with an advanced solid tumor such as melanoma, head and neck, liver or kidney cancer. Specimen: CD4+ or CD8+ T cells sorted from blood, collected in a trial of the OX40 agonist ivuxolimab. This chain joins TRBV12-5 and TRBJ2-1; the D gene could be TRBD1 or TRBD2 (5 bases each). In DNA form, the CDR3 reads TGTGCTAGTGGCCTCGTGAGGGGTGAGCAGTTCTTC. It specifies CASGLVRGEQFF.